The 20 T cell receptor beta chains given below trace back to one sample, sequenced in a study of T cells in Graves' hyperthyroidism and ophthalmopathy. Authors of the study amplified TCR beta CDR3 regions from RNA transcripts. An initial round of RT-PCR targeting the TCR CDR3 relied on the HTBI primer set. TCRdb redid the calling of the multiplex PCR reads with MiXCR, one entry per CDR3 protein. The sample holds approximately 95,000 distinct CDR3 sequences, roughly 37% seen once. Sequencing used peripheral blood or thyroid tissue (not recorded which). These receptors were taken from a young woman with Graves' hyperthyroidism.

The table lists this clonotype with many counts. The chain has TRBV20-1 and TRBJ2-7; 9 bases match TRBD2. Germline V lookup: CDR1 DFQATT, CDR2 SNEGSKA (reference sequence). Trimming took 3 bases from V and 4 from J; bases not matched to a gene: 7. The CDR3 runs 14 residues. The CDR3 coding sequence is TGCAGTGCTAGGTTGGGACTAGCTGGGTACGAGCAGTACTTC. Its translation is CSARLGLAGYEQYF.

The chain joins TRBV15 to TRBJ2-2; D possibly uses TRBD1 or TRBD2 (5 bases each). The CDR3 length is 14 residues. Germline V gene data show CDR1 as LNHNV and CDR2 as YYDKDF (reference sequence). Trimming shortened V by 7 bases and J by 1 base, and 10 bases separated the two germline ends. CDR3 coding DNA: TGTGCCACCAAGGCAGGGAGGAACACCGGGGAGCTGTTTTTT. This gives the protein CATKAGRNTGELFF. Full variable domain (missing parts from reference TRBV15 and TRBJ2-2): DAMVIQNPRYQVTQFGKPVTLSCSQTLNHNVMYWYQQKSSQAPKLLFHYYDKDFNNEADTPDNFQSRRPNTSFCFLDIRSPGLGDTAMYLCATKAGRNTGELFFGEGSRLTVL.

This clonotype was seen just once. The chain employs TRBV29-1 and TRBJ1-2, with D perhaps TRBD1 (6 bases). V lost 3 bases, J lost 7 bases, and 9 bases lay in between. Germline assignment: CDR1 SQVTM and CDR2 ANQGSEA. The CDR3 has 11 amino acids. The CDR3 loop reads CSVDDRLGYTF. CDR3 nucleotide sequence: TGCAGCGTTGATGACAGGCTTGGCTACACCTTC.

The sample holds many counts of this clonotype. CDR3 sequence: CAISMTSGNTEAFF. The DNA of the CDR3 is TGTGCCATCAGTATGACCAGCGGGAACACTGAAGCTTTCTTT. The chain has TRBV10-3 and TRBJ1-1; D gene unclear. Looked up from germline, CDR1 is ENHRY and CDR2 is SYGVKD. CDR3 length: 14 amino acids. Deletions cut 5 bases from V and 1 base from J, with 11 bases between.

This clonotype was picked up many times. The chain employs TRBV4-1 and TRBJ1-2, with D maybe TRBD1 (6 bases). Trimming pared 0 bases from V and 4 bases from J, leaving 15 bases between. The CDR3 covers 16 residues. Looked up from germline, CDR1 is MGHRA and CDR2 is YSYEKL. This chain's CDR3 is CASSQDPGGRAYGYTF. The CDR3, as DNA: TGCGCCAGCAGCCAAGACCCCGGGGGCAGGGCCTATGGCTACACCTTC.

This clonotype has at least ten counts. The CDR3 nucleotides are TGTGCCAGAGCTCCTCCCGCAGATACGCAGTATTTT. Its translation: CARAPPADTQYF. The gene calls are TRBV6-6 and TRBJ2-3; D is uncertain. The V gene lost 9 bases and the J gene lost 4 bases, with 11 bases spanning the gap. The CDR3 consists of 12 residues. The germline V gene has CDR1 MNHNY and CDR2 SVGAGI (reference sequence).

This clonotype was counted a single time. A read error is possible here, since a much larger clone lies one base away. The genes are TRBV28 and TRBJ1-1, with D unclear. Germline loops: CDR1 MDHEN, CDR2 SYDVKM. The CDR3 contains 13 residues. The V end was cut by 5 bases, the J end by 2 bases, with 9 bases between. Here the CDR3 reads CASSIYGNTEAFF. In DNA, the CDR3 is TGTGCCAGCAGTATTTACGGTAACACTGAAGCTTTCTTT. The variable domain in full, with the rest retrieved from reference TRBV28 and TRBJ1-1, is DVKVTQSSRYLVKRTGEKVFLECVQDMDHENMFWYRQDPGLGLRLIYFSYDVKMKEKGDIPEGYSVSREKKERFSLILESASTNQTSMYLCASSIYGNTEAFFGQGTRLTVV.

This sequence joins TRBV20-1 and TRBJ2-3; 7 bases are a match to TRBD2. Germline V gives CDR1 DFQATT, CDR2 SNEGSKA (reference sequence). This CDR3 contains 17 residues. Trimming took 0 bases from V and 4 from J; bases not matched to a gene: 13. The CDR3 loop reads CSARDVRGGSFADTQYF. In nucleotides, the CDR3 is TGCAGTGCTAGAGACGTCCGGGGCGGGAGCTTCGCAGATACGCAGTATTTT.

The rearrangement joins TRBV7-3 to TRBJ2-2, with 14 nucleotides matching TRBD2. The CDR3 spans 15 residues. Germline loops: CDR1 SGHTA, CDR2 FQGTGA. Germline trimming cut 5 bases from V and 8 bases from J; bases unmatched to any gene: 4. For the CDR3, the DNA is TGTGCCAGCAGCGAGGGGACTAGCGGGAGAGGGGAGCTGTTTTTT. It translates to CASSEGTSGRGELFF.

This clonotype was seen repeatedly, ten times or more. The V and J genes are TRBV12-3 or TRBV12-4 and TRBJ1-6, with a possible D match to TRBD1 (5 bases). Trimming cost V 4 bases and J 5 bases, with 12 bases left between them. This CDR3 contains 15 residues. The CDR3 region has the DNA TGTGCCAGCAGTTCCCCGGGACTGAATAATTCACCCCTCCACTTT. This gives the protein CASSSPGLNNSPLHF.

Points on this clonotype: Just one base apart from a much larger clone, this may be a read error. This chain uses TRBV2 with TRBJ1-5; D unclear. Germline V CDR1 and CDR2: SNHLY, FYNNEI. This CDR3 region has 15 residues. The CDR3 here is CASSLSDGLNRPQHF. The CDR3 DNA reads as TGTGCCAGCAGTCTGTCGGACGGCCTCAATCGGCCCCAGCATTTT.

The chain employs TRBV13 and TRBJ1-1, with D unclear. The germline V gene encodes CDR1 PRHDT and CDR2 FYEKMQ (reference sequence). The CDR3 covers 15 residues. V gave up 4 bases and J gave up 0 bases, with 12 bases separating them. This CDR3 reads CASSSFVGLNTEAFF. In DNA, the CDR3 is TGTGCCAGCAGCTCCTTCGTGGGTTTGAACACTGAAGCTTTCTTT.

A remark on this clonotype: At one end, the junction sequence differs from germline, possibly due to a read error. The V call is TRBV2, the J call TRBJ1-2, with TRBD1 matching 7 bases. CDR3 length equals 11 residues. Germline CDR1 SNHLY, CDR2 FYNNEI. The CDR3 loop is CAGRGGDGYTF. The CDR3 DNA is TGTGCCGGCAGGGGGGGGGATGGCTACACCTTC.

This clonotype was observed at least ten times. The V call is TRBV12-3 or TRBV12-4, the J call TRBJ2-5, with D possibly matching TRBD1 (6 bases). V was trimmed by 3 bases and J by 5 bases, leaving 16 bases between them. CDR3 size: 15 residues. In nucleotides, the CDR3 is TGTGCCAGCAGTTTTGGCCTCAGGGGTCGGGAGACCCAGTACTTC. This encodes CASSFGLRGRETQYF.

This clonotype was seen at least ten times. This chain connects TRBV7-8 to TRBJ1-2; 7 bases fit TRBD1. The V gene end was trimmed by 5 bases and the J gene end by 4 bases; junction bases not matched to a gene: 10. The CDR3 totals 15 residues. The germline V gene has CDR1 SGHVS and CDR2 FQNEAQ. CDR3: CASSEGQPFVYGYTF. CDR3 nucleotides: TGTGCCAGCAGCGAGGGACAGCCCTTCGTCTATGGCTACACCTTC. The whole variable domain, remainder taken from reference TRBV7-8 and TRBJ1-2, is GAGVSQSPRYKVAKRGQDVALRCDPISGHVSLFWYQQALGQGPEFLTYFQNEAQLDKSGLPSDRFFAERPEGSVSTLKIQRTQQEDSAVYLCASSEGQPFVYGYTFGSGTRLTVV.

This clonotype was seen ten or more times. The rearrangement links TRBV19 to TRBJ2-2; the D is unclear. From germline, CDR1 is LNHDA and CDR2 SQIVND (reference sequence). V was pared by 10 bases and J by 4 bases, with 19 bases between. There are 15 residues in the CDR3. CDR3 residues: CAISTGPLFTGELFF. In DNA form, the CDR3 reads TGTGCCATCTCAACCGGGCCACTCTTCACCGGGGAGCTGTTTTTT.

The chain uses TRBV6-5 and TRBJ1-5; unclear D gene. CDR3 length: 18 amino acids. The V and J ends lost 5 bases and 11 bases respectively, with 31 bases between them. Germline V lookup: CDR1 MNHEY, CDR2 SVGAGI. The CDR3 DNA reads as TGTGCCAGCAGTGAGTTTGGCAGGTGGGCCCCCCGGGAAGAGACCCAGCATTTT. It codes for CASSEFGRWAPREETQHF.

The chain joins TRBV2 to TRBJ1-5; D may be TRBD1 (5 bases). Trimming left V 2 bases short and J 11 bases short, with 13 bases between. The germline CDR1 and CDR2 sequences are SNHLY and FYNNEI. CDR3 length equals 13 residues. The CDR3 bases are TGTGCCAGCAGTGAAAAGGGGCTGGAGACCCAGCATTTT. This codes for CASSEKGLETQHF.

This clonotype was observed many times. The chain recombines TRBV19 with TRBJ1-5, with D maybe TRBD1 (6 bases). CDR1 LNHDA and CDR2 SQIVND come from the germline V gene (reference sequence). The CDR3 length is 14 residues. Trimming removed 8 bases at V and 5 bases at J, with 16 bases between. CDR3 amino acids: CASWLQGIDQPQHF. The DNA of the CDR3 is TGTGCCAGTTGGCTACAGGGAATCGATCAGCCCCAGCATTTT. Variable domain in full (rest from reference TRBV19 and TRBJ1-5): DGGITQSPKYLFRKEGQNVTLSCEQNLNHDAMYWYRQDPGQGLRLIYYSQIVNDFQKGDIAEGYSVSREKKESFPLTVTSAQKNPTAFYLCASWLQGIDQPQHFGDGTRLSIL.

This clonotype was found many times. This sequence joins TRBV5-1 and TRBJ1-5, with 8 bases aligning to TRBD1. The CDR3 spans 16 residues. Germline V gene lookup returns CDR1 SGHRS and CDR2 YFSETQ. V shed 4 bases, J shed 6 bases, and the junction held 12 bases outside the gene matches. CDR3 loop: CASSPGDDRGGQPQHF. Written as DNA, the CDR3 is TGCGCCAGCAGCCCGGGTGATGACAGGGGAGGTCAGCCCCAGCATTTT.